Reported below is one T cell receptor beta chain. Its antigen is unidentified. Using immunoSEQ multiplex PCR, the repertoire was profiled, and TCRdb retains in-frame clones only, with some absent. The profile shows tens of thousands of clones, more than 80% of them singletons. This entry belongs to a study of radiotherapy plus CTLA-4 blockade in lung cancer. Turning to the study itself: Among patients, over 15% showed objective responses, and 30% to 35% had disease control. Whole-study findings and limits: After radiotherapy and ipilimumab, tumor-derived clones expanded in peripheral blood. With interferon-beta, early dynamics of blood T cell clones were reported to best predict response.

CTLA-4 blockade using ipilimumab, together with focal radiation, was received by patients with chemo-refractory metastatic non-small-cell lung cancer. This CDR3 comprises 15 residues. The trim removed 3 bases at V and 0 bases at J, leaving 5 bases unmatched. Germline assignment: CDR1 LNHDA and CDR2 SQIVND (reference sequence). The TCR was taken from a human donor with non-small cell lung cancer who had stable disease on radiotherapy plus ipilimumab. This chain connects TRBV19 to TRBJ2-7, with 7 positions matching TRBD2. Sample: peripheral blood, taken from a patient treated with radiotherapy plus ipilimumab. The DNA for the CDR3 is TGTGCCAGTAGTATTCTAGCGGAGGGCTCCTACGAGCAGTACTTC. As protein: CASSILAEGSYEQYF.